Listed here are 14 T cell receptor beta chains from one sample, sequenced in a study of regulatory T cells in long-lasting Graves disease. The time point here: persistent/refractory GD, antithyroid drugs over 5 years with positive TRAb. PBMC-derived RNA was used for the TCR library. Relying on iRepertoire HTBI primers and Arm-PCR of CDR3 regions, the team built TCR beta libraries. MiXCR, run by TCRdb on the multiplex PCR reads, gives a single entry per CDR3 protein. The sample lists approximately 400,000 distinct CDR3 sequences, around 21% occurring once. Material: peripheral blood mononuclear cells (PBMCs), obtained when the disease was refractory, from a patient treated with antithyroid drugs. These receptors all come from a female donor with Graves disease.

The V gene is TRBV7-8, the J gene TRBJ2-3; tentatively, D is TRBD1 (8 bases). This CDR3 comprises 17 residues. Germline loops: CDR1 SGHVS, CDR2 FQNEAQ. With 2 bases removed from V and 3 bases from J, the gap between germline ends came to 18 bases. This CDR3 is CASSLWHRGGLTDTQYF. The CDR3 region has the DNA TGTGCCAGCAGCTTATGGCACAGGGGGGGATTGACAGATACGCAGTATTTT.

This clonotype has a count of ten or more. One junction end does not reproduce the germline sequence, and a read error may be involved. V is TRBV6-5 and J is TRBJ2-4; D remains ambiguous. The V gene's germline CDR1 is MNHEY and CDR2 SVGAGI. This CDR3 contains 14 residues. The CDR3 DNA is TGTGCCAGCAGTTACTCTGTAGCCCAAAACATTCAGTACTTC. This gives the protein CASSYSVAQNIQYF.

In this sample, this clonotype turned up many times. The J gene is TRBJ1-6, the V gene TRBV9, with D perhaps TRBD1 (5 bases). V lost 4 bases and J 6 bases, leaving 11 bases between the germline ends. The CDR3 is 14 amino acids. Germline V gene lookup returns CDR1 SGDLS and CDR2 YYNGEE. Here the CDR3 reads CASSPGHTNSPLHF. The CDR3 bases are TGTGCCAGCAGCCCAGGGCACACTAATTCACCCCTCCACTTT.

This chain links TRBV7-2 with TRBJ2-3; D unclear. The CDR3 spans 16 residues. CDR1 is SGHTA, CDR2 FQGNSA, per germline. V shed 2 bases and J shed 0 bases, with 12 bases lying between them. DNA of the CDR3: TGTGCCAGCAGCTTACACGGGTCCCTTAGCACAGATACGCAGTATTTT. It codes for CASSLHGSLSTDTQYF.

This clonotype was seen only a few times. CDR3: CASSQDGLAWETQYF. CDR3 bases: TGCGCCAGCAGCCAAGATGGGTTGGCATGGGAGACCCAGTACTTC. The chain has TRBV4-3 and TRBJ2-5; D ambiguous. V dropped 0 bases and J dropped 5 bases, with 13 bases sitting between them. This CDR3 region has 15 residues. Germline assignment: CDR1 LGHNA and CDR2 YSLEER.

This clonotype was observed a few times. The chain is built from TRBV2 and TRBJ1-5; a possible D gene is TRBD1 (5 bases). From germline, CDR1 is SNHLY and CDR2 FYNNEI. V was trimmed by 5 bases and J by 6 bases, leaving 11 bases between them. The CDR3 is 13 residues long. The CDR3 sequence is CASSLRVLQPQHF. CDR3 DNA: TGTGCCAGCAGTCTCAGGGTTCTTCAGCCCCAGCATTTT. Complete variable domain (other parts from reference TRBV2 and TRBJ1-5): EPEVTQTPSHQVTQMGQEVILRCVPISNHLYFYWYRQILGQKVEFLVSFYNNEISEKSEIFDDQFSVERPDGSNFTLKIRSTKLEDSAMYFCASSLRVLQPQHFGDGTRLSIL.

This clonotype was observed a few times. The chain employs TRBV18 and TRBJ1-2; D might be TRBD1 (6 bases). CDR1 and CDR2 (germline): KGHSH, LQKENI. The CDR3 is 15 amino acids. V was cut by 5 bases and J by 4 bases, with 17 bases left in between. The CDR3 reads CASSSAQVGAYGYTF. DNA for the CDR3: TGTGCCAGCTCATCAGCTCAGGTGGGGGCCTATGGCTACACCTTC.

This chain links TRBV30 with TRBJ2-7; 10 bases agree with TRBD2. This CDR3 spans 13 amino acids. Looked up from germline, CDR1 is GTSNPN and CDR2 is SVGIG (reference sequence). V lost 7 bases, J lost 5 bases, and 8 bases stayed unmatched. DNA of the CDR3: TGTGCCTACCTAGCGGGAGCCCTTAACGAGCAGTACTTC. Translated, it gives CAYLAGALNEQYF.

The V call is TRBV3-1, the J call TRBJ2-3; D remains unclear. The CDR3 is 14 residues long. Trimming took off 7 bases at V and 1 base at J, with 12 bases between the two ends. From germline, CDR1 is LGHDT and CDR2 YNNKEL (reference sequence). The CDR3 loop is CASTRSIGTDTQYF. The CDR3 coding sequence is TGTGCCAGCACGAGGTCCATAGGCACAGATACGCAGTATTTT.

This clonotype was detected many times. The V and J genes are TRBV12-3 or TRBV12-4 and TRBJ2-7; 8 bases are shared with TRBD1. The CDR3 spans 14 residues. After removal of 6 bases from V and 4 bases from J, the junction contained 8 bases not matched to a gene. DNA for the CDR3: TGTGCCAGCAGGTCACCCCGGGACAGGTACGAGCAGTACTTC. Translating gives CASRSPRDRYEQYF.

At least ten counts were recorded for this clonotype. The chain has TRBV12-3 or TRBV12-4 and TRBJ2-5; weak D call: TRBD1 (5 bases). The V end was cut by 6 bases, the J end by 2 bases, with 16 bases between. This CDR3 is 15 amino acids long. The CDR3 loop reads CASSRDSHPQETQYF. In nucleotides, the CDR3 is TGTGCCAGCAGCCGAGACAGTCATCCTCAAGAGACCCAGTACTTC.

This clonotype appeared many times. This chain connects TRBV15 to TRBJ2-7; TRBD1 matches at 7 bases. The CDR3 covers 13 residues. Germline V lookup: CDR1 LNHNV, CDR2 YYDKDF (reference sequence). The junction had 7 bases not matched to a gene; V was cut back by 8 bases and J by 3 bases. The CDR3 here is CATGQTGNYEQYF. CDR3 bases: TGTGCCACCGGACAGACAGGGAACTACGAGCAGTACTTC.

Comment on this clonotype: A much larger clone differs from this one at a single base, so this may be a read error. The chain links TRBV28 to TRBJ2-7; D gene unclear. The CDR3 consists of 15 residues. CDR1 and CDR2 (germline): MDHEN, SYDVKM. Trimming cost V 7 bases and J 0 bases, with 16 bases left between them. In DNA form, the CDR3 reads TGTGCCAGCACCTCGGCGACGGCGAACTCCTACGAGCAGTACTTC. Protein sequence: CASTSATANSYEQYF.

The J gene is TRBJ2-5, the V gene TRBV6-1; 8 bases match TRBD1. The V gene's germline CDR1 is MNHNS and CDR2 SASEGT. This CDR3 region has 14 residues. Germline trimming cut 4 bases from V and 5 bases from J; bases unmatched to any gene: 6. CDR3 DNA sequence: TGTGCCAGCAGTGCTACAGGGGGTTTGGAGACCCAGTACTTC. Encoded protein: CASSATGGLETQYF.